The clone carrying this T cell receptor (beta chain) was observed a few times. Unique molecular identifiers were in the cDNA, with template-switch universal primer binding. Using its own MiXCR run on the 5' RACE reads, TCRdb lists one record per CDR3 protein. Here the sample spans fewer than 500,000 distinct CDR3 sequences, approximately 25% being singletons. The sample originates from a study of identical twins. The V gene lost 1 base and the J gene lost 6 bases, with 12 bases spanning the gap. CDR3 size: 14 residues. A further study also used this sample, focusing on T cells expressing NK-cell markers.

Sequenced material: CD4+ T cells sorted from blood. The V gene is TRBV12-3 or TRBV12-4, the J gene TRBJ2-5; no definite D call. The TCR was taken from a woman aged 18 to 35 in good health. The DNA for the CDR3 is TGTGCCAGCAGTTTAGATAGGGTGGAGAAGACCCAGTACTTC. It is translated as CASSLDRVEKTQYF.